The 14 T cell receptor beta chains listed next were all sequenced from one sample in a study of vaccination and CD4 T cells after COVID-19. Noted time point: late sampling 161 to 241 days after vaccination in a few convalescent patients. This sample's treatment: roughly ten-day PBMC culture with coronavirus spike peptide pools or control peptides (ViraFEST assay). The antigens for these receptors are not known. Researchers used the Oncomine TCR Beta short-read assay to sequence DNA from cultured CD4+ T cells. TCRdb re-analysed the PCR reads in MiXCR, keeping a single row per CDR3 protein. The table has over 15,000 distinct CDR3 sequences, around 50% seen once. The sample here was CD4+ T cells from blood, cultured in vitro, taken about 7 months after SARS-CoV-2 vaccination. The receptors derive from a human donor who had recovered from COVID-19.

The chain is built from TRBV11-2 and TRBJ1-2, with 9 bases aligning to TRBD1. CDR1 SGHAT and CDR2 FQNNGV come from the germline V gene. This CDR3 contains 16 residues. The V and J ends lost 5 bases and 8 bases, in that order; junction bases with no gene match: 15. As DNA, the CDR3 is TGTGCCAGCAGCGGATTGAGATCGGGACAGGGTCAAGGCTACACCTTC. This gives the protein CASSGLRSGQGQGYTF.

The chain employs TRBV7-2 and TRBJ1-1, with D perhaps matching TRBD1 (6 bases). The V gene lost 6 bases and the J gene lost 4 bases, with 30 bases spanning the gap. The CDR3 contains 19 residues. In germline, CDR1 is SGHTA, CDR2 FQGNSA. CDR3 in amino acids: CASSPNAHPGAVGITEAFF. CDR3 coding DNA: TGTGCCAGCAGTCCAAATGCCCACCCGGGGGCGGTGGGAATCACTGAAGCTTTCTTT. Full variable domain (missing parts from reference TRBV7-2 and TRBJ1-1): GAGVSQSPSNKVTEKGKDVELRCDPISGHTALYWYRQSLGQGLEFLIYFQGNSAPDKSGLPSDRFSAERTGGSVSTLTIQRTQQEDSAVYLCASSPNAHPGAVGITEAFFGQGTRLTVV.

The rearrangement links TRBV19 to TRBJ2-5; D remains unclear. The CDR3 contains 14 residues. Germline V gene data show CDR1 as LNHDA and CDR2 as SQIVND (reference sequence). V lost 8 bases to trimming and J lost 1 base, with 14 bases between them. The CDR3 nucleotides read TGTGCCAGTTCTCTCACAGCTTTCCAAGAGACCCAGTACTTC. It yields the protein CASSLTAFQETQYF.

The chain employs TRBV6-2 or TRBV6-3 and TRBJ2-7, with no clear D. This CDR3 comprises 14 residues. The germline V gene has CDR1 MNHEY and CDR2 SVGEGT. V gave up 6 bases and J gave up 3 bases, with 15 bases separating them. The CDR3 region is CASSNYWGFYEQYF. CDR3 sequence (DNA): TGTGCCAGCAGCAACTACTGGGGATTCTACGAGCAGTACTTC.

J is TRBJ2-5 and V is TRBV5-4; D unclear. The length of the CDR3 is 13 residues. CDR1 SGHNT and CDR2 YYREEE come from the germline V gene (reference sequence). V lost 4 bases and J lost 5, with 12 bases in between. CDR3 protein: CASSMSLRETQYF. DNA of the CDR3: TGTGCCAGCAGCATGAGTTTGAGGGAGACCCAGTACTTC.

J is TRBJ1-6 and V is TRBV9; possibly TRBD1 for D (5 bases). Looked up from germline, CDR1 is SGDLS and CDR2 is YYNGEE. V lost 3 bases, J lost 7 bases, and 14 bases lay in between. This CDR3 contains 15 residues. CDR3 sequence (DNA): TGTGCCAGCAGCGGCCGGGACCCAAAAAATTCACCCCTCCACTTT. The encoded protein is CASSGRDPKNSPLHF.

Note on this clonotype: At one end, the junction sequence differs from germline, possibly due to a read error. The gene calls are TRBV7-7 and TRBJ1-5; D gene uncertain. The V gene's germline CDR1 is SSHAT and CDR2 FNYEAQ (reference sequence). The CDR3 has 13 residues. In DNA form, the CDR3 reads TGTGCTAGCAGCTTATACCCCGATCAGCCCCAGCATTTT. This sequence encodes CASSLYPDQPQHF.

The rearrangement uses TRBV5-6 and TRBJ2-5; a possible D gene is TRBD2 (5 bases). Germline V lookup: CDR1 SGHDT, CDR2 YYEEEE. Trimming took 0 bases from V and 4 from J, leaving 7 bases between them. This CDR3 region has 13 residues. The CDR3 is CASSLASGETQYF. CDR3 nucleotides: TGTGCCAGCAGCTTGGCGAGCGGAGAGACCCAGTACTTC.

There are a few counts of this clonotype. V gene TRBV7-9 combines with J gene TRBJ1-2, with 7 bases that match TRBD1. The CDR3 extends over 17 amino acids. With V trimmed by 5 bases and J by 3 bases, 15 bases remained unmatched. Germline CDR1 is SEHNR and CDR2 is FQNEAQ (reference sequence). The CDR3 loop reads CASSRELTGAGDYGYTF. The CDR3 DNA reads TGTGCCAGCAGCAGAGAACTCACAGGGGCCGGGGACTATGGCTACACCTTC. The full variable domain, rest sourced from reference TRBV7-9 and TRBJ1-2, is DTGVSQNPRHKITKRGQNVTFRCDPISEHNRLYWYRQTLGQGPEFLTYFQNEAQLEKSRLLSDRFSAERPKGSFSTLEIQRTEQGDSAMYLCASSRELTGAGDYGYTFGSGTRLTVV.

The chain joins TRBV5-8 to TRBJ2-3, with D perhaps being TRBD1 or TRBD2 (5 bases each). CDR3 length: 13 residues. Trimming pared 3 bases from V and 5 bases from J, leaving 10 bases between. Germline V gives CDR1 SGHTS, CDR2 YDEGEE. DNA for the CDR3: TGTGCCAGCAGCTGGGGGTGGGGAGATACGCAGTATTTT. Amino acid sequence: CASSWGWGDTQYF.

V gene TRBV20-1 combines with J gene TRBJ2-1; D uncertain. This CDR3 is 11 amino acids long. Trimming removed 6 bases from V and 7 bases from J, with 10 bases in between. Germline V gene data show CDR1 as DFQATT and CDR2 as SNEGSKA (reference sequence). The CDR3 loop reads CSAVLINEQFF. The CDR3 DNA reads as TGCAGTGCCGTCCTCATAAATGAGCAGTTCTTC.

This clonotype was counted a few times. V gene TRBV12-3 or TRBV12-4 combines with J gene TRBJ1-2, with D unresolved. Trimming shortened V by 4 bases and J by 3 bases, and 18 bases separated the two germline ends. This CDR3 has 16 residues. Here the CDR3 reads CASSSGAPPGDYGYTF. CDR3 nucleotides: TGTGCCAGCAGTTCGGGAGCCCCCCCGGGAGACTATGGCTACACCTTC.

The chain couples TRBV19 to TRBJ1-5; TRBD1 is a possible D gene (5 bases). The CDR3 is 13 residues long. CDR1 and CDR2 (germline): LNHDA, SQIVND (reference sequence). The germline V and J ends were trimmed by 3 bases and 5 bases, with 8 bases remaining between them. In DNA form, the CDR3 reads TGTGCCAGTAGTATGGGCAGGGATCAGCCCCAGCATTTT. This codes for CASSMGRDQPQHF.

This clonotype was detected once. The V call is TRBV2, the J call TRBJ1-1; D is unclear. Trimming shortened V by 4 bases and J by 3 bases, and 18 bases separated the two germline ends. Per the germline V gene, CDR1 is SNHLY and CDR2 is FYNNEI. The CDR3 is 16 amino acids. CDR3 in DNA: TGTGCCAGCAGTGTTTCTGTCCCAAAGACGGACACTGAAGCTTTCTTT. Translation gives CASSVSVPKTDTEAFF.